These 19 T cell receptor beta chains originate from one sample sequenced in a study of cytomegalovirus exposure and HLA in healthy donors. Primers for the PCR totalled 60 Vbeta and 13 Jbeta. Produced via immunoSEQ multiplex PCR; TCRdb's table is partial and in-frame only. The table records 150,000 to 200,000 clones, around 87% of them present only once. Material for sequencing was PBMCs. Receptors were obtained from a woman aged 18 to 35 in good health and CMV-seronegative.

Note on this clone: The conserved final phenylalanine or tryptophan is absent from the CDR3, which likely points to a read error. The V and J genes are TRBV14 and TRBJ2-7; TRBD1 agrees at 7 bases. Per the germline V gene, CDR1 is SGHDN and CDR2 is FVKESK. V was pared by 4 bases and J by 3 bases, with 6 bases of the junction left unmatched. The CDR3 length is 14 residues. CDR3 sequence reads: CASSLQGWVYEQYL. Here the CDR3 DNA reads TGTGCCAGCAGCCTACAGGGGTGGGTCTACGAGCAGTACCTC.

The chain combines TRBV29-1 with TRBJ2-7; weak D call: TRBD1 (6 bases). Trimming left V 1 base short and J 1 base short, with 8 bases between. Per the germline V gene, CDR1 is SQVTM and CDR2 is ANQGSEA. The CDR3 runs 13 residues. CDR3 coding DNA: TGCAGCGTTGAAGTCACAGGGTCCTACGAGCAGTACTTC. Its protein is CSVEVTGSYEQYF.

The rearrangement joins TRBV6-5 to TRBJ1-1; D is ambiguous. The CDR3 has 14 residues. The germline V gene encodes CDR1 MNHEY and CDR2 SVGAGI. V lost 4 bases and J lost 5, with 14 bases in between. The CDR3 nucleotides are TGTGCCAGCAGTTGGTCCCTGGAGGCGACTGAAGCTTTCTTT. Translated: CASSWSLEATEAFF.

V usage is TRBV4-1 and J usage is TRBJ1-4, with 10 bases aligning to TRBD1. The germline gives CDR1 MGHRA, CDR2 YSYEKL. This CDR3 contains 19 residues. The V and J ends lost 1 base and 0 bases, in that order; junction bases with no gene match: 8. Here the CDR3 reads CASSQVYGTGVTTNEKLFF. CDR3 nucleotides: TGCGCCAGCAGCCAAGTCTATGGGACAGGGGTAACAACTAATGAAAAACTGTTTTTT.

The genes are TRBV19 and TRBJ1-2; the match to TRBD1 covers 7 bases. This CDR3 has 15 residues. The V and J ends lost 4 bases and 3 bases, in that order; junction bases with no gene match: 8. Germline loops: CDR1 LNHDA, CDR2 SQIVND (reference sequence). The CDR3 spells CASSTLTGADYGYTF. CDR3 in DNA: TGTGCCAGTAGTACGTTAACAGGGGCCGACTATGGCTACACCTTC.

V gene TRBV21-1 combines with J gene TRBJ2-3; the table's TRBD2 call for D was not verified on the DNA. TRBV21-1 is labeled a pseudogene. CDR3 size: 16 residues. The CDR3, as DNA: TGTGCCAGCAGCAAACGAACGGGAGGGCTCGGAGATACGCAGTATTTT. As protein: CASSKRTGGLGDTQYF.

The chain is built from TRBV5-6 and TRBJ1-5; the D gene is possibly TRBD1 (5 bases). The CDR3 length is 14 residues. With 1 base removed from V and 5 bases from J, the gap between germline ends came to 10 bases. Germline V CDR1 and CDR2: SGHDT, YYEEEE. CDR3 loop: CASSLRWGDQPQHF. The CDR3 bases are TGTGCCAGCAGCTTGAGATGGGGGGATCAGCCCCAGCATTTT.

This clone was found a few times. This chain connects TRBV5-6 to TRBJ2-3; 7 positions match TRBD1. With 3 bases clipped from V and 5 bases from J, the junction kept 9 bases outside the gene matches. The germline CDR1 and CDR2 sequences are SGHDT and YYEEEE. This CDR3 comprises 15 residues. DNA for the CDR3: TGTGCCAGCAGCTCCCTTACCGACAGGGTAGATACGCAGTATTTT. Encoded protein: CASSSLTDRVDTQYF. Full variable domain (remainder filled in from reference TRBV5-6 and TRBJ2-3): DAGVTQSPTHLIKTRGQQVTLRCSPKSGHDTVSWYQQALGQGPQFIFQYYEEEERQRGNFPDRFSGHQFPNYSSELNVNALLLGDSALYLCASSSLTDRVDTQYFGPGTRLTVL.

The rearrangement joins TRBV7-6 to TRBJ2-3; TRBD2 matches 7 bases. From germline, CDR1 is SGHVS and CDR2 FNYEAQ. The V and J ends lost 4 bases and 6 bases, in that order; junction bases with no gene match: 1. The CDR3 has 12 amino acids. The CDR3 region has the DNA TGTGCCAGCAGCTCCGGGGGGGATACGCAGTATTTT. It specifies CASSSGGDTQYF.

J is TRBJ1-2 and V is TRBV4-1, with D possibly being TRBD1 (6 bases). Germline CDR1 MGHRA, CDR2 YSYEKL. The CDR3 has 16 residues. V was clipped by 0 bases and J by 3 bases, with 14 bases between them. The CDR3 is CASSQDVTGSHYGYTF. The CDR3 DNA is TGCGCCAGCAGCCAAGATGTAACAGGGAGCCACTATGGCTACACCTTC.

V usage is TRBV5-5 and J usage is TRBJ1-3; maybe TRBD1 (6 bases). The CDR3 length is 15 residues. Trimming removed 4 bases from V and 1 base from J, with 12 bases in between. CDR1 and CDR2 (germline): SGHKS, YYEKEE (reference sequence). The DNA for the CDR3 is TGTGCCAGCAGCCTGGTAGGGGGTTCTGGAAACACCATATATTTT. Protein: CASSLVGGSGNTIYF.

The V gene is TRBV6-6, the J gene TRBJ2-2; TRBD1 matches 8 bases. Germline V gene data show CDR1 as MNHNY and CDR2 as SVGAGI (reference sequence). CDR3 length: 15 residues. The V and J ends lost 5 bases and 5 bases, in that order; junction bases with no gene match: 7. In DNA, the CDR3 is TGTGCCAGCAGTGAGCAGGGGGCGCAAACCGGGGAGCTGTTTTTT. This sequence encodes CASSEQGAQTGELFF.

The chain recombines TRBV6-5 with TRBJ1-2, with 10 nucleotides matching TRBD1. With V trimmed by 7 bases and J by 8 bases, 10 bases remained unmatched. Germline CDR1 is MNHEY and CDR2 is SVGAGI. This CDR3 is built from 14 residues. The CDR3 sequence: CASNIRDRGRGYTF. CDR3 bases: TGTGCCAGCAACATCCGGGACAGGGGTAGGGGCTACACCTTC.

This clone has a single count. This chain links TRBV9 with TRBJ1-1; D gene unclear. Germline V lookup: CDR1 SGDLS, CDR2 YYNGEE. V lost 0 bases to trimming and J lost 3 bases, with 12 bases between them. CDR3 size: 15 residues. This CDR3 reads CASSVEVRRDTEAFF. For the CDR3, the DNA is TGTGCCAGCAGCGTAGAGGTCAGGAGGGACACTGAAGCTTTCTTT. Variable domain in full (rest from reference TRBV9 and TRBJ1-1): DSGVTQTPKHLITATGQRVTLRCSPRSGDLSVYWYQQSLDQGLQFLIQYYNGEERAKGNILERFSAQQFPDLHSELNLSSLELGDSALYFCASSVEVRRDTEAFFGQGTRLTVV.

The chain carries TRBV9 and TRBJ2-2, with TRBD1 matching 7 bases. There are 16 residues in the CDR3. V shed 1 base, J shed 1 base, and the junction held 4 bases outside the gene matches. Germline CDR1 and CDR2: SGDLS and YYNGEE. The CDR3 nucleotides are TGTGCCAGCAGCGTATTGGGACAGCTGAACACCGGGGAGCTGTTTTTT. It specifies CASSVLGQLNTGELFF.

This chain joins TRBV7-9 and TRBJ1-2; D possibly corresponds to TRBD1 (5 bases). Germline V gene lookup returns CDR1 SEHNR and CDR2 FQNEAQ (reference sequence). The CDR3 spans 18 residues. V was trimmed by 5 bases and J by 0 bases, leaving 22 bases between them. CDR3 sequence (DNA): TGTGCCAGCAGCGGGGGGGTCCGACACGCTCAAGCTAACTATGGCTACACCTTC. Its protein is CASSGGVRHAQANYGYTF. Supplemented by reference TRBV7-9 and TRBJ1-2, the full variable domain reads DTGVSQNPRHKITKRGQNVTFRCDPISEHNRLYWYRQTLGQGPEFLTYFQNEAQLEKSRLLSDRFSAERPKGSFSTLEIQRTEQGDSAMYLCASSGGVRHAQANYGYTFGSGTRLTVV.

This clone came up once. The V gene is TRBV11-3, the J gene TRBJ1-1, with TRBD1 identical over 7 bases. V trimming: 5 bases; J trimming: 5 bases; junction bases outside the gene matches: 8. CDR1 and CDR2 (germline): SGHNT, YENEEA. The CDR3 has 14 amino acids. The CDR3 spells CASSLDRWGTEAFF. The CDR3 DNA follows: TGTGCCAGCAGCCTGGACAGGTGGGGTACTGAAGCTTTCTTT.

The chain couples TRBV7-9 to TRBJ2-5; 7 nucleotides line up with TRBD2. V gave up 8 bases and J gave up 2 bases; unmatched junction bases: 14. CDR3 size: 16 residues. Germline CDR1 is SEHNR and CDR2 is FQNEAQ (reference sequence). The CDR3, as DNA: TGTGCCAGCGATAGCGGGTTTCATACTTTACAAGAGACCCAGTACTTC. Amino acid sequence: CASDSGFHTLQETQYF. The complete variable domain, with remaining parts taken from reference TRBV7-9 and TRBJ2-5, reads DTGVSQNPRHKITKRGQNVTFRCDPISEHNRLYWYRQTLGQGPEFLTYFQNEAQLEKSRLLSDRFSAERPKGSFSTLEIQRTEQGDSAMYLCASDSGFHTLQETQYFGPGTRLLVL.

In DNA, the CDR3 is TGTGCCAGCTCACGCCAGCAAGGAGGGGCTGGAAACACCATATATTTT. Protein sequence: CASSRQQGGAGNTIYF. The chain is built from TRBV18 and TRBJ1-3, with D maybe TRBD1 (5 bases). The V end was cut by 4 bases, the J end by 2 bases, with 15 bases between. The CDR3 runs 16 residues. Germline CDR1 reads KGHSH; CDR2 reads LQKENI.